This record concerns one TCR beta chain sequence. Antigen unknown. The data originate from a study of B cell selection in AIRE deficiency. Study findings and constraints: Approximately 31% of healthy-shared Treg sequences were found among patient Tconv cells. TCRbeta-only data showed under 45% of shared healthy Treg sequences in healthy Tconv. Shared Treg sequences had shorter CDR3s, biased toward rearrangements with few non-templated insertions.

CD4+CD127+ cells were sorted as the conventional CD4 T cells. The authors' processing: About 1x10^5 patient and 13.4x10^4 healthy donor in-frame TCRbeta sequences came from conventional T cells. Data came from immunoSEQ multiplex PCR; TCRdb stores just in-frame clones and leaves some out. V, J and clone size derive from that table, while D and trimming were established from the DNA sequence. The sample lists 20,000 to 25,000 clones, more than 95% seen once, with approximately 0.3% in the top ten. In germline, CDR1 is SGHTA, CDR2 FQGTGA. With V trimmed by 5 bases and J by 6 bases, 8 bases remained unmatched. CDR3 size: 16 residues.

This sequence originates from a human donor with AIRE deficiency. The genes are TRBV7-3 and TRBJ2-1; TRBD2 matches 12 bases. The sample comprised conventional CD4+ T cells sorted from PBMCs. The CDR3 DNA is TGTGCCAGCAGCCCCCGCGGACTAGCGGGAACCAATGAGCAGTTCTTC. Protein sequence: CASSPRGLAGTNEQFF.